What follows describes a single T cell receptor (beta chain). The CDR3 has 13 amino acids. V shed 7 bases and J shed 4 bases, with 8 bases lying between them. CDR1 and CDR2 from the germline V gene are SEHNR and FQNEAQ (reference sequence). These data are taken from a study of spatial heterogeneity in lung cancer. Time point of the sample: sample taken at primary tumor resection. The study sequenced unsorted whole RNA from tumor, nontumor lung or frozen PBMC. Each CDR3 protein is one row after TCRdb ran MiXCR on the 5' RACE reads. The sample lists some 47,000 distinct CDR3 sequences, roughly 7.2% occurring once.

Here the sequenced sample was PBMCs, taken at surgery. This TCR derives from a female donor with early-stage non-small cell lung cancer. The chain couples TRBV7-9 to TRBJ1-6; D is undetermined. In nucleotides, the CDR3 is TGTGCCAGCAAGGCGGGATATAATTCACCCCTCCACTTT. Translating gives CASKAGYNSPLHF.